This is a list of T cell receptor beta chains from one sample in a study of T cell responses to AZD1222 COVID-19 vaccine. Assay used: immunoSEQ multiplex PCR; TCRdb lists only in-frame clones, some missing. The sample consists of approximately 100,000 clones, about 86% of them appearing once. Specimen: peripheral blood, collected on day 0 of AZD1222 vaccination. The receptors originated from an adult in good health. Each CDR3 is given with its conserved first and last residue. Fields, in order: V gene, clone size, J gene, D gene, CDR3 DNA, CDR3 protein. D genes are given only for firm matches. A row's size may be missing; if present it is once, few, many or a size class.

TRBV11-2	NA	TRBJ2-7	NA	TGTGCCAGCACTACAGGGATGGGGGCCTACGAGCAGTACTTC	CASTTGMGAYEQYF
TRBV19	NA	TRBJ1-5	TRBD1	TGTGCCAGTAGTACACCTGACAGGGTAGGCCAGCCCCAGCATTTT	CASSTPDRVGQPQHF
TRBV6-4	few	TRBJ2-1	TRBD2	TGTGCCACTAGACTAGCGGGTAAAATACTTCCCCATGAGCAGTTCTTC	CATRLAGKILPHEQFF
TRBV9	NA	TRBJ2-6	NA	TGTGCCAGCAGCTCCGTCCCTGGGGCCAACGTCCTGACTTTC	CASSSVPGANVLTF
TRBV2	NA	TRBJ1-2	NA	TGTGCCAGCAGTGATCGACAGATTTTCAACTATGGCTACACCTTC	CASSDRQIFNYGYTF
TRBV6-2/TRBV6-3	NA	TRBJ1-2	NA	TGTGCCAGCAGCCCTCCGGGCCTAAACTATGGCTACACCTTC	CASSPPGLNYGYTF
TRBV7-2	NA	TRBJ1-3	NA	TGTGCCAGCAGTATCGGACCAACCTCGATTGGAAACACCATATATTTT	CASSIGPTSIGNTIYF
TRBV6-2/TRBV6-3	NA	TRBJ1-6	NA	TGTGCCAGCAGTAACGGACCGGGTAATTCACCCCTCCACTTT	CASSNGPGNSPLHF
TRBV7-9	NA	TRBJ2-3	TRBD2	TGTGCCAGCAGCTCCAGCGGGAAGGGAACAGATACGCAGTATTTT	CASSSSGKGTDTQYF
TRBV28	NA	TRBJ2-7	NA	TGTGCCAGCAGACCGGGAAGCTACGAGCAGTACTTC	CASRPGSYEQYF
TRBV5-4	NA	TRBJ2-2	NA	TGTGCCAGCAGCTTGGGTAGCCTCACCGGGGAGCTGTTTTTT	CASSLGSLTGELFF
TRBV19	NA	TRBJ2-5	TRBD2	TGTGCCAGTAGCCTAGCGGGAGGAGAGACCCAGTACTTC	CASSLAGGETQYF
TRBV9	once	TRBJ2-7	TRBD2	TGTGCCAGCAGCGTAGGAGCGGGAGGGCCCCACGAGCAGTACTTC	CASSVGAGGPHEQYF
TRBV21-1	NA	TRBJ1-6	NA	TGTGCCACCGAGGACCCCTATAAGAATAATTCACCCCTCCACTTT	CATEDPYKNNSPLHF
TRBV7-8	NA	TRBJ2-7	NA	TGTGCCAGCAGCTTAGGGAGCAGGCGAGAGCCCTACGAGCAGTACTTC	CASSLGSRREPYEQYF
TRBV11-2	NA	TRBJ1-4	NA	TGTGCCAGCAGCTTAGATGGTTTGGGGGTTGGGAAACTGTTTTTT	CASSLDGLGVGKLFF
TRBV10-3	NA	TRBJ2-6	TRBD2	TGTGCCATCAGCCCCGGACTAGCGGGGCGCTCTGGGGCCAACGTCCTGACTTTC	CAISPGLAGRSGANVLTF
TRBV6-2/TRBV6-3	few	TRBJ1-6	NA	TGTGCCAGCAGTTCCGGGACGTATAATTCACCCCTCCACTTT	CASSSGTYNSPLHF
TRBV21-1	NA	TRBJ1-2	NA	TGTGCCAGAAGGGGCAGGGTGGGCTACACCTTC	CARRGRVGYTF
TRBV6-5	NA	TRBJ1-1	TRBD1	TGTGCCAGCAGTTTTATATCGACAGGGCCCACTGAAGCTTTCTTT	CASSFISTGPTEAFF
TRBV10-3	NA	TRBJ2-7	NA	TGTGCCATCCAGGGGGGAGGGCCCCCCTACGAGCAGTACTTC	CAIQGGGPPYEQYF
TRBV15	NA	TRBJ1-1	NA	TGTGCCACCAGCAGATTCAGGGGCACTGAAGCTTTCTTT	CATSRFRGTEAFF
TRBV7-2	NA	TRBJ2-3	TRBD2	TGTGCCAGCAGCAAGGGACTAGCGGGAGATACGCAGTATTTT	CASSKGLAGDTQYF
TRBV28	NA	TRBJ1-1	NA	TGTGCCAGCAGTTTACTTAAGGGGACCCCTGAAGCTTTCTTT	CASSLLKGTPEAFF
TRBV19	NA	TRBJ1-6	TRBD1	TGTGCCTTAACAGCATGCCCCGACAGGGTAGAGAATTCACCCCTCCACTTT	CALTACPDRVENSPLHF
TRBV28	NA	TRBJ2-7	NA	TGTGCCAGCCACCGGGGCTACGAGCAGTACTTC	CASHRGYEQYF
TRBV5-1	NA	TRBJ2-1	TRBD1	TGCGCCAGCAGCCCCGGCGGACAGGGCCCGTACAATGAGCAGTTCTTC	CASSPGGQGPYNEQFF
TRBV5-5	NA	TRBJ2-1	TRBD2	TGTGCCAGCAGCTTGGTCTTACTAGCGATTGACTACAATGAGCAGTTCTTC	CASSLVLLAIDYNEQFF
TRBV15	NA	TRBJ1-1	NA	TGTGCCACCAGCAGAGGTACAACCGGGAAGCCTGAAGCTTTCTTT	CATSRGTTGKPEAFF
TRBV14	NA	TRBJ1-1	NA	TGTGCCAGCAGCCAAGAAGACGGGGATGAAGCTTTCTTT	CASSQEDGDEAFF
TRBV6-2/TRBV6-3	NA	TRBJ2-5	TRBD1	TGTGCCAGCAGTTCGGGCTACAGGGGGCCGGGAGAGACCCAGTACTTC	CASSSGYRGPGETQYF
TRBV19	NA	TRBJ1-5	NA	TGTGCCAGTAGTATAATTTTCGGTACTCAGCCCCAGCATTTT	CASSIIFGTQPQHF
TRBV6-5	NA	TRBJ1-5	NA	TGTGCCAGCACAATAATCAACAATCAGCCCCAGCATTTT	CASTIINNQPQHF
TRBV5-1	NA	TRBJ2-7	NA	TGCGCCAGCAGCTCCACCCCCCCTCCTGTCGAGCAGTACTTC	CASSSTPPPVEQYF
TRBV19	NA	TRBJ1-5	NA	TGTGCCAGTAGTCCCCTTGTGCCGCCCAAGGGAGTAGATTTT	CASSPLVPPKGVDF
TRBV11-2	once	TRBJ2-7	NA	TGTGCCAGCAGCTCCCTGAGGTACCCAGGCGAGCAGTACTTC	CASSSLRYPGEQYF
TRBV19	NA	TRBJ1-6	NA	TGTGCCAGTAGTATAACAGGGACCGATTCACCCCTCCACTTT	CASSITGTDSPLHF
TRBV7-2	NA	TRBJ1-2	NA	TGTGCCAGCAGCGCCAGCACGGTGAGCGGCTACACCTTC	CASSASTVSGYTF
TRBV5-6	NA	TRBJ1-3	NA	TGTGCCAGCAGCTTTTGGACAGTCTTAACCTCTGGAAACACCATATATTTT	CASSFWTVLTSGNTIYF
TRBV5-1	once	TRBJ2-7	NA	TGCGCCAGCAGCTTTTCGGGAAGCGAGCAGTACTTC	CASSFSGSEQYF
TRBV5-6	NA	TRBJ1-1	NA	TGTGCCAGCAGCTTGGGGAGGGAAGCTTTCTTT	CASSLGREAFF